The source of this T cell receptor beta chain is a study of T-cell reconstitution after alpha-beta-depleted transplantation in children. Whole-study results and caveats: Reportedly, only several hundred clones from non-depleted graft cells drove alpha-beta T-cell counts at about two months.

The TCRbeta library was prepared with unique molecular identifiers. TCRdb called the PCR reads again in MiXCR, with one record for every CDR3 protein. The table shows about 340,000 distinct CDR3 sequences, with about 16% occurring only once. The CDR3 runs to 17 residues. Trimming took 0 bases from V and 7 from J, leaving 19 bases between them. Germline CDR1 and CDR2: DFQATT and SNEGSKA (reference sequence). This clonotype has only a few counts. Its antigen is unidentified. Sequenced material: PBMCs, mostly from graft donor cells, taken 360 days after TCRalphabeta/CD19-depleted stem cell transplant. The receptor was isolated from a male patient between 2 and 10 years old who had a stem cell transplant for acute lymphoblastic leukemia, so the T cells may come from the graft donor. This sequence joins TRBV20-1 and TRBJ1-6; tentative D call: TRBD1 (6 bases). This chain's CDR3 is CSARDPSGAGHNSPLHF. The DNA of the CDR3 is TGCAGTGCTAGAGATCCCTCAGGGGCAGGTCACAATTCACCCCTCCACTTT.